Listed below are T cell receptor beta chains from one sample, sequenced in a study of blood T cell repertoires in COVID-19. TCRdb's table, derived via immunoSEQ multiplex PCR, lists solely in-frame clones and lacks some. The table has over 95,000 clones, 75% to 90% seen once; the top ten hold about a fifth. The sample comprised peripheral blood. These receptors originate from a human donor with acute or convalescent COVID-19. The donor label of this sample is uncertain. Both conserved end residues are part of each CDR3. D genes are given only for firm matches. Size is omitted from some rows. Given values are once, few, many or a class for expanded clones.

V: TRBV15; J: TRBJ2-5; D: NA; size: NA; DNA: TGTGCCACCAGCAGAGGGGGCCGCGAGACCCAGTACTTC; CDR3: CATSRGGRETQYF
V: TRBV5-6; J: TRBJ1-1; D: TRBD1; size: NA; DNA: TGTGCCAGCAGCTCGACGGACAGGACGAACACTGAAGCTTTCTTT; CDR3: CASSSTDRTNTEAFF
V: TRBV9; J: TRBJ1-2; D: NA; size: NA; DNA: TGTGCCAGCAGCGTAGGGGGAGACTATGGCTACACCTTC; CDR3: CASSVGGDYGYTF
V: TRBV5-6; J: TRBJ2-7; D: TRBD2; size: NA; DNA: TGTGCCAGCAGCTTGGTTAGCGGGGCCGGATACGAGCAGTACTTC; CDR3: CASSLVSGAGYEQYF
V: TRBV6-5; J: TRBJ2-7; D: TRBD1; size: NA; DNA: TGTGCCAGCAGTTCGACAGGGGGGGACTACGAGCAGTACTTC; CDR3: CASSSTGGDYEQYF
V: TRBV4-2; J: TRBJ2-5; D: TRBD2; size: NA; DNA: TGTGCCAGCAGCCAAGGCCGGGGGGGCCGAGGTCCGGAGACCCAGTACTTC; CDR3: CASSQGRGGRGPETQYF
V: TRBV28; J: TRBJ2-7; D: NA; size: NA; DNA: TGTGCCAGCAGTTTATTGCGGGCGGGCGACGAGCAGTACTTC; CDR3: CASSLLRAGDEQYF
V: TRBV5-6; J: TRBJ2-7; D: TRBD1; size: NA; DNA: TGTGCCAGCAGCTTTTTTCCTCCGAGACAGGGGGCTGGGGAGCAGTACTTC; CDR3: CASSFFPPRQGAGEQYF
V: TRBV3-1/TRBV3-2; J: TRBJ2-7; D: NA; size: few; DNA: TGTGCCAGCAAGCGGGACATCAGCTCCTACGAGCAGTACTTC; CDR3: CASKRDISSYEQYF
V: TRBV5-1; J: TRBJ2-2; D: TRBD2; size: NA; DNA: TGCGCCAGCAGCTTGGGACTAGCGGGGGAAACCGGGGAGCTGTTTTTT; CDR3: CASSLGLAGETGELFF
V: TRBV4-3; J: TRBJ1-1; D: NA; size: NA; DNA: TGCGCCAGCAGCCAAGTCCGGGACACTGAAGCTTTCTTT; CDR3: CASSQVRDTEAFF
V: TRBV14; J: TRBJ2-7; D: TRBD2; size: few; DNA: TGTGCCAGCAGCCAAGTGCCTAGCGGCGAGCAGTACTTC; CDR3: CASSQVPSGEQYF
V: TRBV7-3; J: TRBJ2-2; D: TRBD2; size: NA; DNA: TGTGCCAGCAGCGCCGGGACTACCACCGGGGAGCTGTTTTTT; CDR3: CASSAGTTTGELFF
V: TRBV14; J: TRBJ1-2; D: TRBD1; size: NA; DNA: TGTGCCACCTCAGCTACCGGACAGGGCGATGGCTACACCTTC; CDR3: CATSATGQGDGYTF
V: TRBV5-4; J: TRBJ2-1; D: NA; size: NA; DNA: TGTGCCAGCAGCTTGGGACTAGTGGATGAGCAGTTCTTC; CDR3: CASSLGLVDEQFF
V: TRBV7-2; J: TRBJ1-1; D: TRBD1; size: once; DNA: TGTGCCAGCAGCAAAACAGGGGGCTTGAACACTGAAGCTTTCTTT; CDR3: CASSKTGGLNTEAFF
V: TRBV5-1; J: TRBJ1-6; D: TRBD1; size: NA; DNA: TGCGCCAGCAGCTGGGGACAGTCTACTAATTCACCCCTCCACTTT; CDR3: CASSWGQSTNSPLHF
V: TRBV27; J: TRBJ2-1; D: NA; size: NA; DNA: TGTGCCAGCAGTTTAAAGGGGAATGAGCAGTTCTTC; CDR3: CASSLKGNEQFF
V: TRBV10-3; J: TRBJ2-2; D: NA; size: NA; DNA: TGTGCCACGAACCACGGGACTGACACCACCGGGGAGCTGTTTTTT; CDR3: CATNHGTDTTGELFF
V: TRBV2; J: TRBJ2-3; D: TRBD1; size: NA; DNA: TGTGCCAGTGGGATGACAGGGTCAAGTACAGATACGCAGTATTTT; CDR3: CASGMTGSSTDTQYF
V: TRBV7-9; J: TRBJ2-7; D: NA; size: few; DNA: TGTGCCAGCAGCCCCGACCTCGGGTGGGAGCAGTACTTC; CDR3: CASSPDLGWEQYF
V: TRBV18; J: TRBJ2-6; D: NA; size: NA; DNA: TGTGCCAGCTCACCGCGGATTGTGGGCTCTGGGGCCAACGTCCTGACTTTC; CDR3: CASSPRIVGSGANVLTF
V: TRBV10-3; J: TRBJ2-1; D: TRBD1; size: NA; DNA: TGTGCCATCAGTGACTCCGGACAGGTCTCGTACAATGAGCAGTTCTTC; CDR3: CAISDSGQVSYNEQFF
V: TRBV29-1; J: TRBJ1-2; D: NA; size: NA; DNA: TGCAGCGTTGACCGGGGTAGAGGGTCCCACACCTTC; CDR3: CSVDRGRGSHTF
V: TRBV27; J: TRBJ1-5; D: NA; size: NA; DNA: TGTGCCAGCAGAAGGCAGGGGTACAATCAGCCCCAGCATTTT; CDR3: CASRRQGYNQPQHF
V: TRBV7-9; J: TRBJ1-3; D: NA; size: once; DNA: TGTGCCAGCAGCATAACAGTCTCTGGAAACACCATATATTTT; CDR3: CASSITVSGNTIYF
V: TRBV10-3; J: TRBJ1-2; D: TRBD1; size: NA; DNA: TGTGCCATCAGACGACAGGGAAAGGATGGCTACACCTTC; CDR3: CAIRRQGKDGYTF
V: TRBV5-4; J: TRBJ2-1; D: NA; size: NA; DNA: TGTGCCAGCAGCTCGACCGGTCGGGGTAGGCCCTACAATGAGCAGTTCTTC; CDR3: CASSSTGRGRPYNEQFF
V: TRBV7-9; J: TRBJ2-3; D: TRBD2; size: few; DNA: TGTGCCAGCAGCCTAAGCGGGAGGGTAACAGATACGCAGTATTTT; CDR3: CASSLSGRVTDTQYF
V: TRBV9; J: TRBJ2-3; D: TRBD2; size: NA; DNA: TGTGCCAGCAGCCCCCTAGCGGGAGCAGATACGCAGTATTTT; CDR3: CASSPLAGADTQYF
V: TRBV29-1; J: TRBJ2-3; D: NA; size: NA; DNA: TGCAGCGTTGAAGATTACCAGGGCACAGATACGCAGTATTTT; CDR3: CSVEDYQGTDTQYF
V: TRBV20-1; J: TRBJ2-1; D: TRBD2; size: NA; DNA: TGCAGTGCTAGTCGGTCCCCAACTAGCGGGTTTTATGAGCAGTTCTTC; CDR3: CSASRSPTSGFYEQFF